A selection of T cell receptor beta chains follows, all from one sample in a study of blood T cell repertoires in COVID-19. The table came from immunoSEQ multiplex PCR; TCRdb's copy has only in-frame clones and leaves some out. The profile shows about 200,000 clones, 85% of them singletons. Material: PBMCs or T cells enriched from blood (not recorded which). These receptors were collected from a man aged 35 to 55 who had recovered from COVID-19. CDR3s include the opening cysteine and the closing phenylalanine or tryptophan. A D gene is named only where the DNA matches it firmly. Rows may omit the clone size; those that give it use once, few, many or a size class.

-	13	TRBV2	TRBJ1-1	-	TGTGCCAGCAGTAACAAACGGGACACTGAAGCTTTCTTT	CASSNKRDTEAFF
-	14	TRBV5-4	TRBJ2-3	-	TGTGCCAGCAGCTATGATTTAGGCACAGATACGCAGTATTTT	CASSYDLGTDTQYF
-	15	TRBV15	TRBJ1-3	-	TGTGCCACCAGCAGTTCCCGGGGGTCTGGAAACACCATATATTTT	CATSSSRGSGNTIYF
-	11	TRBV6-5	TRBJ2-1	-	TGTGCCAGCACCCACGGCAATGAGCAGTTCTTC	CASTHGNEQFF
few	15	TRBV4-3	TRBJ1-4	-	TGCGCCAGCAGCCTCGACGGGGCAACTAATGAAAAACTGTTTTTT	CASSLDGATNEKLFF
-	15	TRBV27	TRBJ1-3	-	TGTGCCAGCAGTTTAACAGGGAGCTCTGGAAACACCATATATTTT	CASSLTGSSGNTIYF
-	15	TRBV6-5	TRBJ2-3	TRBD2	TGTGCCAGCAGAAGACTAGCGGCTAGCACAGATACGCAGTATTTT	CASRRLAASTDTQYF
-	15	TRBV27	TRBJ1-6	-	TGTGCCAGCGGACAACCAGGGAGGCCCAATTCACCCCTCCACTTT	CASGQPGRPNSPLHF
-	15	TRBV5-1	TRBJ1-1	-	TGCGCCAGCAGCTTGGTGTGGGGGGGAAACACTGAAGCTTTCTTT	CASSLVWGGNTEAFF
once	14	TRBV30	TRBJ2-7	-	TGTGCCTGGAGTGTAACAGGACAGTCCTTAGAGCAGTACTTC	CAWSVTGQSLEQYF
-	15	TRBV5-5	TRBJ2-1	-	TGTGCCAGCAGCTTGGTCGGACAGACTTCGAGTGAGCAGTTCTTC	CASSLVGQTSSEQFF
-	14	TRBV2	TRBJ2-5	TRBD2	TGTGCCAGCTTCGGGACTAGCGGGAGAGAGACCCAGTACTTC	CASFGTSGRETQYF
-	15	TRBV5-4	TRBJ2-7	TRBD2	TGTGCCAGCAGCACCCCTAGCGGCCACGGCCGGGGGCAGTACTTC	CASSTPSGHGRGQYF
-	14	TRBV19	TRBJ1-1	TRBD1	TGTGCCAGCCTAAAGGGGGCGAGGTACACTGAAGCTTTCTTT	CASLKGARYTEAFF
-	14	TRBV30	TRBJ1-6	-	TGTGCCTGGAGTTTGGGCTCACGGGGTTCACCCCTCCACTTT	CAWSLGSRGSPLHF
once	12	TRBV2	TRBJ1-1	-	TGTGCCAGTTTGAGTAGTAACACTGAAGCTTTCTTT	CASLSSNTEAFF
-	17	TRBV30	TRBJ2-1	-	TGTGCCTGGAGCGGGGAAGGGACACAGCAAACCTACAATGAGCAGTTCTTC	CAWSGEGTQQTYNEQFF
-	14	TRBV6-5	TRBJ1-4	-	TGTGCCAGCAGTTACTCGTCAGGGTACGAAAAACTGTTTTTT	CASSYSSGYEKLFF
-	13	TRBV5-8	TRBJ2-1	TRBD2	TGTGCCAGCAGCTTGATGGGAGGGAATGAGCAGTTCTTC	CASSLMGGNEQFF
-	14	TRBV18	TRBJ2-5	-	TGTGCCAGCTCACCGGGACTGAACCAAGAGACCCAGTACTTC	CASSPGLNQETQYF
-	19	TRBV28	TRBJ2-6	TRBD1	TGTGCCAGCAGTTTCGGCATGACAGGGGGAACCCCTGGGGCCAACGTCCTGACTTTC	CASSFGMTGGTPGANVLTF
-	18	TRBV2	TRBJ2-3	TRBD2	TGTGCCAGCAGTGCTGAGACTAGCGGGACCCCTTCCACAGATACGCAGTATTTT	CASSAETSGTPSTDTQYF
few	19	TRBV6-2/TRBV6-3	TRBJ1-2	-	TGTGCCAGCAGCCACCCGGGGGTCCAGGGCCCAACGGGGGGCTATGGCTACACCTTC	CASSHPGVQGPTGGYGYTF
once	18	TRBV9	TRBJ2-1	TRBD2	TGTGCCAGCAGCGTAGGGTTTGGTGGACTAGCAGGGGCCAATGAGCAGTTCTTC	CASSVGFGGLAGANEQFF
-	13	TRBV12-5	TRBJ2-7	-	TGTGCTACCCTTGGACTGCCTGACTACGAGCAGTACTTC	CATLGLPDYEQYF
-	17	TRBV7-3	TRBJ2-2	-	TGTGCCAACCCGAGGGGGTGGGGACGGACTGACACCGGGGAGCTGTTTTTT	CANPRGWGRTDTGELFF
-	11	TRBV30	TRBJ1-1	TRBD1	TGTGCCTGGAGTCGACAGGGGGTAGCTTTCTTT	CAWSRQGVAFF
-	16	TRBV28	TRBJ1-3	TRBD1	TGTGCCAGCAGTTACATTGGACAGGGGGGAGGAAACACCATATATTTT	CASSYIGQGGGNTIYF